This record concerns one T cell receptor (beta chain) sequence. This entry belongs to a study of shared clonotypes between healthy human individuals. CDR1 is SGHNT and CDR2 is YYREEE in the germline V gene (reference sequence). V trimming: 4 bases; J trimming: 9 bases; junction bases outside the gene matches: 9. The CDR3 covers 15 residues. The study ran the assay at deep level. Data came from immunoSEQ multiplex PCR; TCRdb stores just in-frame clones and leaves some out. The table records some 500,000 clones, approximately 95% of them present only once. The gene calls are TRBV5-4 and TRBJ2-1; 11 nucleotides match TRBD2. The sequence was obtained from a woman in her 30s in good health. The sample consisted of naive CD4+ T cells sorted from blood. This sample's subset: CD45RA+ positively selected. Written as DNA, the CDR3 is TGTGCCAGCAGCCTGACTAGCGGGATATATAGTGAGCAGTTCTTC. Translating gives CASSLTSGIYSEQFF.